This passage covers 19 T cell receptor beta chains from one sample sequenced in a study of cytomegalovirus exposure and HLA in healthy donors. Primers for the PCR totalled 60 Vbeta and 13 Jbeta. The method was immunoSEQ multiplex PCR; TCRdb's version includes in-frame clones alone and lacks a portion of them. The repertoire holds 200,000 to 300,000 clones, with approximately 84% as singletons. The sequenced material came from PBMCs. The origin of the receptors is a woman in her forties in good health and CMV-seropositive.

This chain joins TRBV11-3 and TRBJ2-3; 10 bases fit TRBD2. Germline V gene sequence: CDR1 SGHNT, CDR2 YENEEA. The CDR3 runs 17 residues. The junction had 10 bases not matched to a gene; V was cut back by 5 bases and J by 2 bases. The DNA of the CDR3 is TGTGCCAGCAGCGTAGGCCAACTAGCGGGGCTCACAGATACGCAGTATTTT. It encodes CASSVGQLAGLTDTQYF.

The chain recombines TRBV29-1 with TRBJ1-2, with 7 nucleotides matching TRBD1. The germline gives CDR1 SQVTM, CDR2 ANQGSEA. J gave up 4 bases and V 5 bases, and 7 bases lay outside the gene matches. This CDR3 is 13 amino acids long. The CDR3 spells CSVRDRVSYGYTF. The CDR3 DNA is TGCAGCGTTCGGGACAGAGTGAGCTATGGCTACACCTTC.

This clone has just a few counts. V usage is TRBV5-1 and J usage is TRBJ2-1; 9 nucleotides match TRBD1. This CDR3 spans 15 amino acids. Per germline, CDR1 SGHRS and CDR2 YFSETQ. V shed 3 bases and J 2 bases; nucleotides not matched to a gene: 3. CDR3 amino acids: CASSSGQGTYNEQFF. The CDR3 DNA sequence: TGCGCCAGCAGCTCTGGACAGGGGACCTACAATGAGCAGTTCTTC.

The chain has TRBV7-8 and TRBJ1-1; 7 bases match TRBD1. The germline gives CDR1 SGHVS, CDR2 FQNEAQ. The trim removed 2 bases at V and 2 bases at J, leaving 23 bases unmatched. CDR3 length: 21 amino acids. As DNA, the CDR3 is TGTGCCAGCAGCTTACGCGACAGGGAGGTTGGTAACAAACGAGGCAACACTGAAGCTTTCTTT. Its translation is CASSLRDREVGNKRGNTEAFF.

V and J are TRBV2 and TRBJ2-1; 7 bases fit TRBD1. Germline V gene data show CDR1 as SNHLY and CDR2 as FYNNEI. V shed 5 bases, J shed 6 bases, and the junction held 10 bases outside the gene matches. The CDR3 covers 15 residues. CDR3 residues: CASSRDRVESNEQFF. CDR3 nucleotides: TGTGCCAGCAGTCGTGACAGGGTAGAGAGCAATGAGCAGTTCTTC.

There are a few counts of this clone. The chain carries TRBV23-1 and TRBJ2-7; 8 bases are shared with TRBD1. TRBV23-1 is identified as an open reading frame with a role that is uncertain. V was pared by 4 bases and J by 7 bases, with 15 bases of the junction left unmatched. The CDR3 consists of 16 residues. The DNA for the CDR3 is TGCGCCAGCAGTCCAATCTTAGGACAGGGAAAAGAGGAGCAGTACTTC. Residues: CASSPILGQGKEEQYF.

This CDR3 reads CASTRQDKSNTGELFF. CDR3 DNA sequence: TGTGCCAGCACCCGACAGGACAAGTCGAACACCGGGGAGCTGTTTTTT. V gene TRBV27 combines with J gene TRBJ2-2; TRBD1 is a possible D gene (6 bases). CDR3 length: 16 residues. Trimming pared 7 bases from V and 0 bases from J, leaving 15 bases between. Per the germline V gene, CDR1 is MNHEY and CDR2 is SMNVEV (reference sequence).

The chain joins TRBV4-3 to TRBJ2-4; perhaps TRBD1 as D (6 bases). Germline V lookup: CDR1 LGHNA, CDR2 YSLEER. This CDR3 has 17 residues. V was cut by 0 bases and J by 6 bases, with 18 bases left in between. The CDR3 here is CASSQDLGTGQGNIQYF. CDR3 nucleotide sequence: TGCGCCAGCAGCCAAGATTTGGGTACAGGGCAAGGAAACATTCAGTACTTC.

V usage is TRBV6-6 and J usage is TRBJ2-1, with D possibly matching TRBD2 (6 bases). The germline V and J ends were trimmed by 10 bases and 6 bases, with 13 bases remaining between them. This CDR3 region has 12 residues. CDR1 MNHNY and CDR2 SVGAGI come from the germline V gene (reference sequence). The CDR3 region is CATLGLPNEQFF. The DNA of the CDR3 is TGTGCCACGCTGGGACTCCCCAATGAGCAGTTCTTC.

Notes on this clone: Other DNA sequences in the same sample also yield this CDR3. The chain links TRBV6-5 to TRBJ1-5, with 8 bases matching TRBD1. Germline CDR1 and CDR2: MNHEY and SVGAGI. The V and J ends lost 6 bases and 2 bases, in that order; junction bases with no gene match: 3. The CDR3 runs 14 residues. The CDR3 protein is CASSDRGGNQPQHF. DNA for the CDR3: TGTGCCAGCAGCGACAGGGGAGGCAATCAGCCCCAGCATTTT.

The chain combines TRBV13 with TRBJ2-7, with TRBD2 as a possible D gene (5 bases). The CDR3 covers 19 residues. Trimming took off 5 bases at V and 4 bases at J, with 30 bases between the two ends. Germline lookup yields CDR1 PRHDT and CDR2 FYEKMQ (reference sequence). CDR3 sequence reads: CASSPGLRLYSGQEYEQYF. The CDR3 DNA is TGTGCCAGCAGCCCAGGACTGCGCTTATACTCCGGCCAAGAGTACGAGCAGTACTTC.

The chain recombines TRBV19 with TRBJ1-5, with D perhaps matching TRBD1 (6 bases). Germline V gene data show CDR1 as LNHDA and CDR2 as SQIVND (reference sequence). Trimming stripped 2 bases from V and 3 bases from J, with 11 bases between. The CDR3 extends over 15 amino acids. The CDR3 spells CASSIIRTDNQPQHF. CDR3 bases: TGTGCCAGTAGTATAATTAGGACAGACAATCAGCCCCAGCATTTT.

The sample holds one count of this clone. This chain connects TRBV6-1 to TRBJ2-7; 7 nucleotides line up with TRBD2. Trimming took 6 bases from V and 3 from J; bases not matched to a gene: 2. Germline CDR1 MNHNS, CDR2 SASEGT. CDR3 length equals 12 residues. CDR3 sequence: CASRSSGYEQYF. In DNA, the CDR3 is TGTGCCAGCAGATCTAGCGGCTACGAGCAGTACTTC.

The chain combines TRBV30 with TRBJ2-1; the match to TRBD2 covers 8 bases. V lost 1 base and J lost 8; bases outside the gene matches: 13. Germline CDR1 reads GTSNPN; CDR2 reads SVGIG (reference sequence). There are 16 residues in the CDR3. The CDR3 DNA is TGTGCCTGGAGTGGAACCGGGACTAGAATATACTATGAGCAGTTCTTC. Translating gives CAWSGTGTRIYYEQFF.

V usage is TRBV25-1 and J usage is TRBJ2-1; 12 bases fit TRBD2. This CDR3 region has 15 residues. In germline, CDR1 is MGHDK, CDR2 SYGVNS. J was trimmed by 5 bases and V by 2 bases; bases with no gene match: 1. CDR3 amino acids: CASSELAGGNNEQFF. The CDR3 DNA sequence: TGTGCCAGCAGTGAACTAGCGGGAGGGAACAATGAGCAGTTCTTC.

The gene calls are TRBV4-2 and TRBJ1-1; 7 nucleotides match TRBD1. CDR3 length: 12 amino acids. V lost 1 base, J lost 11 bases, and 4 bases stayed unmatched. The germline V gene encodes CDR1 LGHNA and CDR2 YNFKEQ. The CDR3 loop is CASSQGTGPAFF. As DNA, the CDR3 is TGTGCCAGCAGCCAAGGGACAGGACCGGCTTTCTTT.

This chain connects TRBV7-2 to TRBJ2-3; 12 bases are a match to TRBD2. This CDR3 spans 16 amino acids. Germline CDR1 and CDR2: SGHTA and FQGNSA. V gave up 5 bases and J gave up 5 bases; unmatched junction bases: 8. CDR3 loop: CASSTGLAGRGDTQYF. DNA of the CDR3: TGTGCCAGCAGCACCGGACTAGCGGGGAGGGGAGATACGCAGTATTTT.

The chain has TRBV9 and TRBJ2-7; 7 nucleotides line up with TRBD2. CDR3 length: 13 amino acids. Germline CDR1 reads SGDLS; CDR2 reads YYNGEE. The V gene end was trimmed by 3 bases and the J gene end by 7 bases; junction bases not matched to a gene: 7. CDR3 coding DNA: TGTGCCAGCAGCGCCAGTAGCGGGCGGGAGCAGTACTTC. Residues: CASSASSGREQYF.

The rearrangement joins TRBV19 to TRBJ2-3; 9 bases map to TRBD2. CDR1 is LNHDA, CDR2 SQIVND, per germline (reference sequence). The CDR3 length is 17 residues. The ends lost 3 bases at V and 4 bases at J; junction bases unmatched: 11. Here the CDR3 DNA reads TGTGCCAGTAGTATTGGGTTGGCTAGCGGGATCCCAGATACGCAGTATTTT. Translation gives CASSIGLASGIPDTQYF.